The rows below give T cell receptor beta chains drawn from one sample of a study of cytomegalovirus exposure and HLA in healthy donors. Measured with immunoSEQ multiplex PCR; TCRdb has only the in-frame clones, and not every one. In the table there are roughly 220,000 clones, 70% to 80% of which are singletons. Material: PBMCs. The source is a young woman in good health and CMV-seronegative. Each CDR3 is given without its conserved first and last residue. The order of the fields is V gene, J gene, CDR3 protein.

>TRBV18|TRBJ1-2
ASSPGGQNLYGYT
>TRBV2|TRBJ2-5
ASTEYGAGVGETQY
>TRBV2|NA
ASRLSYEQY
>TRBV5-1|TRBJ2-1
ASSFREQNEQF
>TRBV5-1|TRBJ2-5
ASSQPQAGETQY
>TRBV10-3|TRBJ1-2
ATRGGDGYGYT
>TRBV5-4|TRBJ2-7
ASSLGTSGGFYEQY
>TRBV19|TRBJ2-7
ASSIRTGAGEQY
>TRBV2|TRBJ2-5
ASNVGTSPRETQY
>TRBV5-1|TRBJ2-5
ASSPLQQGSQETQY
>TRBV29-1|TRBJ2-1
SVRRGRNNEQF
>TRBV10-1|TRBJ2-5
ASSDPGQGVGETQY
>TRBV18|TRBJ1-5
ASSRQNSNQPQH
>TRBV10-3|TRBJ2-7
AISRGSYEQY
>TRBV4-2|TRBJ2-5
ASSQDIRTERSPETQY
>TRBV19|TRBJ1-1
ASSEQGAGKGDTEAF
>TRBV6-1|TRBJ2-5
ASKTGEETQY
>TRBV6-5|TRBJ2-7
ASSGRASASYEQY
>TRBV6-1|TRBJ2-7
ASSEEGTSSYEQY
>TRBV6-1|TRBJ2-7
ASTSYRYDYEQY
>TRBV5-1|TRBJ1-2
ASSLGRTGGYT
>TRBV7-9|TRBJ2-4
ASSLRGQHIQY
>TRBV7-9|TRBJ1-2
ASRSEGSGYT
>TRBV7-2|TRBJ2-5
ASSLGGGGSGGDQETQY
>TRBV6-6|TRBJ2-2
ASSTDYTGELF